Listed below are T cell receptor beta chains from one sample, sequenced in a study of OX40 agonist ivuxolimab in advanced cancers. Some clones are missing from TCRdb's copy, which holds only in-frame ones; the method was immunoSEQ multiplex PCR. The sample shows tens of thousands of clones, about 91% of them seen only once. The sample consisted of CD4+ or CD8+ T cells sorted from blood, taken in a trial of the OX40 agonist ivuxolimab. The source of these receptors is an adult with an advanced solid tumor such as melanoma, head and neck, liver or kidney cancer. CDR3s include the opening cysteine and the closing phenylalanine or tryptophan. A D gene is named only where the DNA matches it firmly. Size is omitted from some rows. Given values are once, few, many or a class for expanded clones.

V gene	J gene	D gene	clone size	CDR3 protein	CDR3 DNA
TRBV25-1	TRBJ2-7	-	-	CASSGPTVYEQYF	TGTGCCAGCAGCGGGCCGACGGTCTACGAGCAGTACTTC
TRBV5-6	TRBJ2-4	-	many	CASSLSGQNIQYF	TGTGCCAGCAGCTTGTCTGGACAGAACATTCAGTACTTC
TRBV7-9	TRBJ1-1	-	-	CASSLGSGIRAEAFF	TGTGCCAGCAGCTTAGGTTCGGGGATCAGAGCTGAAGCTTTCTTT
TRBV15	TRBJ2-5	TRBD2	-	CATSRDGAGVGETQYF	TGTGCCACCAGCAGAGATGGGGCGGGGGTTGGAGAGACCCAGTACTTC
TRBV5-6	TRBJ2-7	-	-	CASSLGWDSATYEQYF	TGTGCCAGCAGCTTGGGGTGGGACTCAGCCACCTACGAGCAGTACTTC
TRBV5-6	TRBJ2-3	TRBD2	-	CASSPPSGRTDTQYF	TGTGCCAGCAGCCCCCCTAGCGGGAGAACAGATACGCAGTATTTT
TRBV27	TRBJ1-1	-	-	CASGTIGGWVGTEAFF	TGTGCCAGCGGCACGATCGGGGGGTGGGTTGGGACTGAAGCTTTCTTT
TRBV7-9	TRBJ2-5	-	-	CASSLTSGETQYF	TGTGCCAGCAGCTTAACCTCGGGAGAGACCCAGTACTTC
TRBV7-3	TRBJ2-2	-	-	CASSSNRGGSGELFF	TGTGCCAGCAGTTCGAATAGGGGTGGGAGCGGGGAGCTGTTTTTT
TRBV6-4	TRBJ2-3	TRBD2	-	CASSQAGGGTDTQYF	TGTGCCAGCAGTCAAGCGGGAGGGGGAACAGATACGCAGTATTTT